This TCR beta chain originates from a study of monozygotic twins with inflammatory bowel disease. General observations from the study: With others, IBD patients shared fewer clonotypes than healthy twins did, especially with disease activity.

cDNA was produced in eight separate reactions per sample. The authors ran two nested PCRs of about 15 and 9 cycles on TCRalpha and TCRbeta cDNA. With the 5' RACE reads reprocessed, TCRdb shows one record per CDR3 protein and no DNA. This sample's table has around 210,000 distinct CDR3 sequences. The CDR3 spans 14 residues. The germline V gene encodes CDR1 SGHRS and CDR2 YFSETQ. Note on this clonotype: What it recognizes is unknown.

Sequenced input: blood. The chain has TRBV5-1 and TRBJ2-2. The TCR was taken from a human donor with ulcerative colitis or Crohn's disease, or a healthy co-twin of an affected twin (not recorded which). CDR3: CASSAKQNTGELFF.